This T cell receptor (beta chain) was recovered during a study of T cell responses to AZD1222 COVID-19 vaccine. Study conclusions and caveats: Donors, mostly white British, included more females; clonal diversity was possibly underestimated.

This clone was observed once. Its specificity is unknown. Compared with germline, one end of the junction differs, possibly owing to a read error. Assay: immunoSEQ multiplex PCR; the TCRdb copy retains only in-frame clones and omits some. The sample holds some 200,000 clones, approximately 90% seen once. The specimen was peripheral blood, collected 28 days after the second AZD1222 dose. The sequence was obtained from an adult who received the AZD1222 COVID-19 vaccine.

The CDR3 DNA reads as TGTGCCAGTAGTATATTTCGTAATACACCCCTCCACTTT. Protein sequence: CASSIFRNTPLHF. The chain uses TRBV19 and TRBJ1-6; D is unclear. The CDR3 length is 13 residues. Per germline, CDR1 LNHDA and CDR2 SQIVND (reference sequence).